Shown below are 13 T cell receptor beta chains from a single sample sequenced in a study of OX40 agonist ivuxolimab in advanced cancers. TCRdb keeps only in-frame clones here, not all; method: immunoSEQ multiplex PCR. The data show about 67,000 clones, with around 82% seen just once and around 8.2% held by the top ten. This specimen was CD4+ or CD8+ T cells sorted from blood, taken in a trial of the OX40 agonist ivuxolimab. The receptors were gathered from an adult with an advanced solid tumor such as melanoma, head and neck, liver or kidney cancer.

This chain joins TRBV5-1 and TRBJ1-1; possibly TRBD1 for D (6 bases). The CDR3 has 15 residues. Germline V gives CDR1 SGHRS, CDR2 YFSETQ. V was shortened by 0 bases and J by 5 bases, with 14 bases between the two germline ends. CDR3 in DNA: TGCGCCAGCAGCTTGGAACCCCAGGGACATACTGAAGCTTTCTTT. Encoded protein: CASSLEPQGHTEAFF.

The rearrangement joins TRBV5-1 to TRBJ2-5, with D uncertain. V lost 5 bases and J 1 base, leaving 9 bases between the germline ends. CDR1 is SGHRS and CDR2 is YFSETQ in the germline V gene. CDR3 length: 13 amino acids. DNA for the CDR3: TGCGCCAGCAGAATACCCGGCCAAGAGACCCAGTACTTC. As protein: CASRIPGQETQYF. Full variable domain (missing parts from reference TRBV5-1 and TRBJ2-5): KAGVTQTPRYLIKTRGQQVTLSCSPISGHRSVSWYQQTPGQGLQFLFEYFSETQRNKGNFPGRFSGRQFSNSRSEMNVSTLELGDSALYLCASRIPGQETQYFGPGTRLLVL.

The chain uses TRBV11-2 and TRBJ2-7, with 8 nucleotides matching TRBD1. V shed 5 bases and J 0 bases; nucleotides not matched to a gene: 6. CDR3 length equals 15 residues. CDR1 and CDR2 from the germline V gene are SGHAT and FQNNGV. Written as DNA, the CDR3 is TGTGCCAGCAGCGGGAGGACAGGGAGCTCCTACGAGCAGTACTTC. Its translation is CASSGRTGSSYEQYF.

The chain carries TRBV27 and TRBJ1-2; D unresolved. The germline V gene encodes CDR1 MNHEY and CDR2 SMNVEV (reference sequence). Trimming left V 1 base short and J 8 bases short, with 11 bases between. CDR3 length equals 13 residues. Written as DNA, the CDR3 is TGTGCCAGCAGTTTATTGGGTCAGTCCGGCTACACCTTC. Residues: CASSLLGQSGYTF.

This clone was counted between two and nine times. The V gene is TRBV30, the J gene TRBJ1-1; D call uncertain. V was trimmed by 2 bases and J by 2 bases, leaving 6 bases between them. Germline V gene data show CDR1 as GTSNPN and CDR2 as SVGIG (reference sequence). CDR3 length equals 12 residues. The CDR3 is CAWSPSNTEAFF. The DNA of the CDR3 is TGTGCCTGGAGTCCCTCCAACACTGAAGCTTTCTTT.

The chain is built from TRBV7-6 and TRBJ2-7; perhaps TRBD1 as D (5 bases). Germline V gives CDR1 SGHVS, CDR2 FNYEAQ. There are 12 residues in the CDR3. V dropped 1 base and J dropped 4 bases, with 5 bases sitting between them. DNA of the CDR3: TGTGCCAGCAGCTTAGGACAGTACGAGCAGTACTTC. As protein: CASSLGQYEQYF. The whole variable domain, filled in from reference TRBV7-6 and TRBJ2-7, reads GAGVSQSPRYKVTKRGQDVALRCDPISGHVSLYWYRQALGQGPEFLTYFNYEAQQDKSGLPNDRFSAERPEGSISTLTIQRTEQRDSAMYRCASSLGQYEQYFGPGTRLTVT.

This clone was picked up one time. The chain is built from TRBV5-6 and TRBJ1-5; D is uncertain. The germline gives CDR1 SGHDT, CDR2 YYEEEE. Trimming pared 1 base from V and 9 bases from J, leaving 14 bases between. The CDR3 covers 14 residues. DNA for the CDR3: TGTGCCAGCAGCTTGTCAAGGAGTAGGTTGCCCCAGCATTTT. Its translation: CASSLSRSRLPQHF.

The chain couples TRBV5-4 to TRBJ1-1; TRBD1 agrees at 8 bases. Germline V gives CDR1 SGHNT, CDR2 YYREEE (reference sequence). The CDR3 consists of 14 residues. V shed 4 bases and J 2 bases; nucleotides not matched to a gene: 4. CDR3 sequence (DNA): TGTGCCAGCAGCACACAGGGGGTTAACACTGAAGCTTTCTTT. Protein product: CASSTQGVNTEAFF.

This chain connects TRBV2 to TRBJ1-5, with 9 bases aligning to TRBD1. J gave up 2 bases and V 5 bases, and 1 base lay outside the gene matches. The CDR3 is 14 amino acids. The germline V gene has CDR1 SNHLY and CDR2 FYNNEI. CDR3 sequence: CASSRTGGNQPQHF. The CDR3 nucleotides are TGTGCCAGCAGTAGGACAGGGGGCAATCAGCCCCAGCATTTT.

CDR3 in amino acids: CASSFDPHDGTDTQYF. The CDR3 DNA reads TGTGCCAGCAGCTTTGACCCGCATGATGGCACAGATACGCAGTATTTT. V and J are TRBV11-1 and TRBJ2-3; D is unclear. CDR3 length: 16 amino acids. In germline, CDR1 is SGHAT, CDR2 FQDESV (reference sequence). Trimming pared 3 bases from V and 1 base from J, leaving 14 bases between.

The gene calls are TRBV28 and TRBJ1-1, with D perhaps matching TRBD1 (5 bases). The germline V and J ends were trimmed by 6 bases and 4 bases, with 18 bases remaining between them. Germline assignment: CDR1 MDHEN and CDR2 SYDVKM. The CDR3 has 15 amino acids. The chain's CDR3 is CASSTTSRGVTEAFF. Written as DNA, the CDR3 is TGTGCCAGCAGCACTACATCACGGGGGGTCACTGAAGCTTTCTTT.

The gene calls are TRBV21-1 and TRBJ2-7; the table names TRBD2, a call not compared with the DNA. TRBV21-1 is shown as a pseudogene. The CDR3 is 14 amino acids. CDR3 amino acids: CASSGRDRYYEQYV. The CDR3 nucleotides read TGTGCCAGCAGCGGGAGGGACCGATACTACGAGCAGTACGTC.

The chain employs TRBV27 and TRBJ2-6, with D possibly called TRBD1 or TRBD2 (5 bases each). The V end lost 3 bases, the J end lost 2 bases, and 8 bases lay between the germline ends. Germline CDR1 and CDR2: MNHEY and SMNVEV (reference sequence). This CDR3 spans 15 amino acids. This chain's CDR3 is CASSFRDAGANVLTF. CDR3 nucleotide sequence: TGTGCCAGCAGTTTCCGGGACGCTGGGGCCAACGTCCTGACTTTC.